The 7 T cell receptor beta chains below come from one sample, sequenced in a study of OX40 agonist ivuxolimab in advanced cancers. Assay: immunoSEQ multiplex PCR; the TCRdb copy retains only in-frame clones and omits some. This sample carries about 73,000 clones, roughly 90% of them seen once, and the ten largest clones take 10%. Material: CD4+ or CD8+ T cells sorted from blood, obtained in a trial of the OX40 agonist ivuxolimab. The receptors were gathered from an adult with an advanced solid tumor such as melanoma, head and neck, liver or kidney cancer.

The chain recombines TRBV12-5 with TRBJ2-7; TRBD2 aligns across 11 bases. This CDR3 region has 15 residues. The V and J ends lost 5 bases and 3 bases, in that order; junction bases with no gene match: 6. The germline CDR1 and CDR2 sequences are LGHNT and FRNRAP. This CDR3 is CASGPTSGIGYEQYF. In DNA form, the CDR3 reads TGTGCTAGTGGTCCGACTAGCGGGATAGGCTACGAGCAGTACTTC.

The CDR3 loop reads CASSLWTGVHQPQHF. The CDR3, as DNA: TGTGCCAGCAGCTTATGGACAGGGGTCCATCAGCCCCAGCATTTT. The J gene is TRBJ1-5, the V gene TRBV7-8; the match to TRBD1 covers 9 bases. Trimming cost V 2 bases and J 5 bases; bases outside gene matches: 4. There are 15 residues in the CDR3. CDR1 SGHVS and CDR2 FQNEAQ come from the germline V gene.

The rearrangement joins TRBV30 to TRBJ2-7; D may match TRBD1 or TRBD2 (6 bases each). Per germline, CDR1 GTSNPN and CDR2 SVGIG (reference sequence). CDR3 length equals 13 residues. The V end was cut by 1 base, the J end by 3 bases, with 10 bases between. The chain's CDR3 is CAWSEGGGYEQYF. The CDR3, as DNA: TGTGCCTGGAGTGAAGGAGGGGGCTACGAGCAGTACTTC.

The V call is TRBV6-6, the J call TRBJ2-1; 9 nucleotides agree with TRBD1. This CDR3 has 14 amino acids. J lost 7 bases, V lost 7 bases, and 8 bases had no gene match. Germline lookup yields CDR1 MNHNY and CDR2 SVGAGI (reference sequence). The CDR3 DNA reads TGTGCCAGCACCTCCGGGACAGGGACGAATGAGCAGTTCTTC. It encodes CASTSGTGTNEQFF.

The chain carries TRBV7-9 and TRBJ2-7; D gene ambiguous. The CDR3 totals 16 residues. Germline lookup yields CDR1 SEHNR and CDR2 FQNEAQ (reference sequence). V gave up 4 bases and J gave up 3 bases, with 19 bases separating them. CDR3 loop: CASSSPAPAGYYEQYF. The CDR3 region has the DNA TGTGCCAGCAGCTCCCCCGCCCCGGCCGGCTACTACGAGCAGTACTTC.

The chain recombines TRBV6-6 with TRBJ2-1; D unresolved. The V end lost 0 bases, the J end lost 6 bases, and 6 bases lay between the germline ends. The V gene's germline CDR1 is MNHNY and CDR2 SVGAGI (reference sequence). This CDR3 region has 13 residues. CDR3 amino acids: CASSYSMGNEQFF. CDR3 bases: TGTGCCAGCAGTTACTCAATGGGCAATGAGCAGTTCTTC.

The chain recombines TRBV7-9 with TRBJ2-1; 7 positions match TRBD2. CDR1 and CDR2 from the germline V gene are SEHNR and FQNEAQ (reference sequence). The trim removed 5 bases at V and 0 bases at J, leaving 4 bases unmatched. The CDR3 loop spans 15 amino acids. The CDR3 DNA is TGTGCCAGCAGCAAGGGACTAACCTCCTACAATGAGCAGTTCTTC. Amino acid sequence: CASSKGLTSYNEQFF.